This is a list of T cell receptor beta chains from one sample in a study of CD8+CD57+ T cells in acquired aplastic anemia. TCRdb processed the reads anew with MiXCR; each CDR3 protein has one entry. The sample records 450,000 to 550,000 distinct CDR3 sequences, 25% to 40% being singletons. The specimen sequenced was sorted CD4+, CD8+, or CD8+CD57+ T cells (not recorded which) from PBMCs. Receptors originate from a human donor with aplastic anemia. Both conserved end residues are part of each CDR3. The D gene is left open where the match is weak. Not every row has a clone size; where given, it reads once, few, many or a size class.

CDR3 length,J gene,D gene,V gene,clone size,CDR3 DNA,CDR3 protein
13,TRBJ2-7,-,TRBV2,many,TGTGCCAGCAGTAGGACTGTCACCTACGAGCAGTACTTC,CASSRTVTYEQYF
15,TRBJ1-5,TRBD1,TRBV2,many,TGTGCCAGCTCACGGACAGGGGTGGGCAATCAGCCCCAGCATTTT,CASSRTGVGNQPQHF
17,TRBJ1-2,-,TRBV6-2/TRBV6-3,few,TGTGCCAGCAGGCCCGACGGGCTACCCTCCATAATATATGGCTACACCTTC,CASRPDGLPSIIYGYTF
14,TRBJ1-6,-,TRBV14,many,TGTGCCAGCAGCCTTCTCAGGTCCAATTCACCCCTCCACTTT,CASSLLRSNSPLHF
13,TRBJ2-5,-,TRBV19,many,TGTGCCAGTAGTATAGGCGGTTCGGAGACCCAGTACTTC,CASSIGGSETQYF
12,TRBJ2-7,-,TRBV10-3,-,TGTGCCGCTCAGGAGGGCCCCTACGAGCAGTACTTC,CAAQEGPYEQYF
15,TRBJ1-2,-,TRBV20-1,many,TGCAGTGCTTTCTATAGGGACATCCGCAATCGGGGTACGACCTTC,CSAFYRDIRNRGTTF
12,TRBJ2-1,TRBD2,TRBV11-3,-,TGTGCCAGCAGCCAAGCGGGGGATGAGCAGTTCTTC,CASSQAGDEQFF
19,TRBJ1-4,-,TRBV7-6,few,TGTGCCAGCAGCTTCGACGCCTATATAACAGGGCGGGGAAGCGAAAAACTGTTTTTT,CASSFDAYITGRGSEKLFF
14,TRBJ2-5,-,TRBV4-2,few,TGTGCCAGCAGCCAAATGACTAGTTCGGAGACCCAGTACTTC,CASSQMTSSETQYF
16,TRBJ2-5,-,TRBV7-6,many,TGTGCCAGCAGCCCTTCCTCCCTACGGGGGCGGGAGACCCAGTACTTC,CASSPSSLRGRETQYF
13,TRBJ1-2,-,TRBV7-9,many,TGTGCCAGCGTAGCGGCAGAACTTCATGGCTACACCTTC,CASVAAELHGYTF
10,TRBJ1-2,-,TRBV6-2/TRBV6-3,-,TGTGCCAGCAGGTCAGAGGGCTACACCTTC,CASRSEGYTF
14,TRBJ2-7,-,TRBV5-6,-,TGTGCCAGCAGCCCAACCCTTTTCCTTGAGGAGCAGTACTTC,CASSPTLFLEEQYF
13,TRBJ1-2,-,TRBV5-1,few,TGCGCCAGCAGAGGGACAACCGGTTGGGGCTACACCTTC,CASRGTTGWGYTF
16,TRBJ1-4,-,TRBV5-1,few,TGCGCCAGCAGCCCAGGGTGGAACCCGGGGAGTGAAAAACTGTTTTTT,CASSPGWNPGSEKLFF
14,TRBJ2-7,-,TRBV15,many,TGTGCCACCAGCAGAGCGGACTACCTCTACGAGCAGTACTTC,CATSRADYLYEQYF
14,TRBJ1-1,-,TRBV5-5,once,TGTGCCAGCAGCCCACTAAAGCAGAACACTGAAGCTTTCTTT,CASSPLKQNTEAFF
19,TRBJ1-5,TRBD1,TRBV11-2,-,TGTGCCAGCAGTTACGCCGGACAGGGGGTTTCTATCCCCAATCAGCCCCAGCATTTT,CASSYAGQGVSIPNQPQHF
15,TRBJ1-6,TRBD1,TRBV6-1,few,TGTGCCAGCAGATTTGGGACAGTCTATAATTCACCCCTCCACTTT,CASRFGTVYNSPLHF
13,TRBJ2-7,-,TRBV15,-,TGTGCCACCAGCAAGAGAAACTCCTACGAGCAGTACTTC,CATSKRNSYEQYF
14,TRBJ1-6,-,TRBV7-9,-,TGTGCCAGCCAAAACGGGGTTAATAATTCACCCCTCCACTTT,CASQNGVNNSPLHF
15,TRBJ1-6,-,TRBV6-5,-,TGTGCCAGCAGTTACAATCGCGGCTATAATTCACCCCTCCACTTT,CASSYNRGYNSPLHF
16,TRBJ2-1,TRBD2,TRBV7-2,-,TGTGCCAGCAGCTTAGCCCTAGCGGGAGTTGACAATGAGCAGTTCTTC,CASSLALAGVDNEQFF
12,TRBJ1-1,-,TRBV5-1,few,TGCGCCAGCACCCAAGACAGTTCTGAAGCTTTCTTT,CASTQDSSEAFF
13,TRBJ1-1,-,TRBV29-1,many,TGCAGCGCGTTGCGAGAGTTTAACACTGAAGCTTTCTTT,CSALREFNTEAFF
12,TRBJ2-4,-,TRBV20-1,-,TGCAGTGCTACCAGGGATGAGAACATTCAGTACTTC,CSATRDENIQYF
14,TRBJ2-7,-,TRBV12-3/TRBV12-4,many,TGTGCCAGCAGAGGGGAGACCAGCTCCTACGAGCAGTACTTC,CASRGETSSYEQYF
15,TRBJ2-7,TRBD1,TRBV6-5,-,TGTGCCAGCAGTTACGGGTGGGACAGAGACTACGAGCAGTACTTC,CASSYGWDRDYEQYF
14,TRBJ2-3,-,TRBV10-3,many,TGTGCCATCAGTAGCGGTTCTAGCACAGATACGCAGTATTTT,CAISSGSSTDTQYF
12,TRBJ1-1,-,TRBV29-1,many,TGCAGCTGCGGGACTGAGAACACTGAAGCTTTCTTT,CSCGTENTEAFF